These 5 T cell receptor beta chains came from one sample sequenced in a study of shared clonotypes between healthy human individuals. Profiling relied on immunoSEQ multiplex PCR, and the TCRdb table lists in-frame clones only, not all of them. The table records a few hundred thousand clones, less than 80% of them present only once. Sequenced input: PBMCs. The receptor source for this set is a woman aged 40 to 50 in good health. Some clones in this sample may be carry-over from other donors' samples.

DNA of the CDR3: TGTGCCAGCAGCTTGAAATGGGGACTAGCGGGAGTAAACAATGAGCAGTTCTTC. Protein product: CASSLKWGLAGVNNEQFF. The rearrangement joins TRBV11-2 to TRBJ2-1; 14 positions agree with TRBD2. The CDR3 has 18 residues. Germline CDR1 is SGHAT and CDR2 is FQNNGV. J gave up 5 bases and V 3 bases, and 9 bases lay outside the gene matches.

This clone was seen a few times. The rearrangement joins TRBV5-4 to TRBJ1-4; possibly TRBD1 for D (6 bases). V gave up 4 bases and J gave up 8 bases, with 15 bases separating them. Per germline, CDR1 SGHNT and CDR2 YYREEE (reference sequence). The CDR3 extends over 14 amino acids. CDR3 in amino acids: CASSHRDTDEKLFF. DNA for the CDR3: TGTGCCAGCAGCCACCGGGACACGGACGAAAAACTGTTTTTT.

Of note for this clone: The junction differs from germline at one of its ends, possibly a read error. CDR3 residues: CASSGGTVGDF. The CDR3 DNA reads as TGTGCCAGCAGCGGGGGGACGGTGGGGGACTTC. V usage is TRBV5-8 and J usage is TRBJ2-7, with TRBD2 as a possible D gene (6 bases). This CDR3 region has 11 residues. Germline V gives CDR1 SGHTS, CDR2 YDEGEE.

There are a few counts of this clone. The chain combines TRBV20-1 with TRBJ1-1; D is uncertain. V lost 8 bases and J lost 9, with 10 bases in between. The length of the CDR3 is 9 residues. Per the germline V gene, CDR1 is DFQATT and CDR2 is SNEGSKA (reference sequence). CDR3 DNA: TGCAGTTCTCGGGGTCAAGCTTTCTTT. Encoded protein: CSSRGQAFF.

The genes are TRBV2 and TRBJ2-1; 7 bases fit TRBD2. This CDR3 is built from 15 residues. Germline CDR1 is SNHLY and CDR2 is FYNNEI. V shed 11 bases, J shed 8 bases, and the junction held 18 bases outside the gene matches. The CDR3 nucleotides read TGTGCCGGGGCTTTGGGTTGGCGGGAGCAGCATGAGCAGTTCTTC. Translation gives CAGALGWREQHEQFF.